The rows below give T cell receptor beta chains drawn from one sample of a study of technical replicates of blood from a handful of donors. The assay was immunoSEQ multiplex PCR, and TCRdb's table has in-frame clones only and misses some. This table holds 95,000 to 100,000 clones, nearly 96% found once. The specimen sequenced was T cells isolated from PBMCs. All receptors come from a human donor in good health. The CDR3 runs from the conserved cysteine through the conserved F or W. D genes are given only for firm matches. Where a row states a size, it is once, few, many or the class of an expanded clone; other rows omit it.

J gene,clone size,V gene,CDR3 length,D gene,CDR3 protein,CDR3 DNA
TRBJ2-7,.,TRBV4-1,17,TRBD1,CASSPRALRDRHYEQYF,TGCGCCAGCAGCCCTAGAGCCTTACGGGACAGACACTACGAGCAGTACTTC
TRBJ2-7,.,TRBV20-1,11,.,CSANRVLEQYF,TGCAGTGCAAACAGGGTTCTCGAGCAGTACTTC
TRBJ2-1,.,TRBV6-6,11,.,CASSHGGEQFF,TGTGCCAGTTCGCATGGAGGTGAGCAGTTCTTC
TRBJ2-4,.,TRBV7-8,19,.,CASSLARTAGRLAKNIQYF,TGTGCCAGCAGCTTAGCACGTACGGCGGGACGCTTAGCCAAAAACATTCAGTACTTC
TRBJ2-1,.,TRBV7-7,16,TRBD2,CASSLAFASGSNEQFF,TGTGCCAGCAGCTTAGCGTTTGCTAGCGGCAGCAATGAGCAGTTCTTC
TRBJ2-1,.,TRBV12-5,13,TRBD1,CASVLDRVNEQFF,TGTGCTAGCGTACTCGACAGGGTCAATGAGCAGTTCTTC
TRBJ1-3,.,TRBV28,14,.,CASSLENSGNTIYF,TGTGCCAGCAGTTTAGAGAACTCTGGAAACACCATATATTTT
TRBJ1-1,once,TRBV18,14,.,CASSPDNGGTEAFF,TGTGCCAGCTCACCAGATAATGGAGGCACTGAAGCTTTCTTT
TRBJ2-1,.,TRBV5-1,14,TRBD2,CASSSTSGNNEQFF,TGCGCCAGCAGCTCTACTAGCGGGAACAATGAGCAGTTCTTC
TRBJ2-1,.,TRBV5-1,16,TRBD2,CASSLISREVNNEQFF,TGCGCCAGCAGCTTAATATCGCGGGAGGTGAACAATGAGCAGTTCTTC
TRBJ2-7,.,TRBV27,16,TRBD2,CASSLSGTSGSYEQYF,TGTGCCAGCAGTTTATCCGGGACTAGCGGTTCCTACGAGCAGTACTTC
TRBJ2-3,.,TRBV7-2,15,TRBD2,CASRWTSGGVDTQYF,TGTGCCAGCAGATGGACTAGCGGGGGGGTAGATACGCAGTATTTT
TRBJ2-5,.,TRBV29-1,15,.,CSVVGGPDRQETQYF,TGCAGCGTTGTTGGTGGCCCCGACAGGCAGGAGACCCAGTACTTC
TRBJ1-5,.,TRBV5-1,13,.,CASSLVGSEPQHF,TGCGCCAGCAGCTTGGTCGGTTCGGAGCCCCAGCATTTT
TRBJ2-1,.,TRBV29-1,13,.,CSVRQVWDNEQFF,TGCAGCGTTCGACAGGTTTGGGACAATGAGCAGTTCTTC
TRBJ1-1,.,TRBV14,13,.,CASSRAVNTEAFF,TGTGCCAGCAGCCGCGCGGTGAACACTGAAGCTTTCTTT
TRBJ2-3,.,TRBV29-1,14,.,CSVGSGVGADTQYF,TGCAGCGTTGGTTCAGGGGTTGGGGCAGATACGCAGTATTTT
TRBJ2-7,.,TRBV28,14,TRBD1,CASSSLRTGPVLYF,TGTGCCAGCAGTTCCCTTCGGACAGGTCCAGTGCTGTACTTC
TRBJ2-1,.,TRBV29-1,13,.,CSVDTSSYNEQFF,TGCAGCGTTGACACCAGCTCCTACAATGAGCAGTTCTTC
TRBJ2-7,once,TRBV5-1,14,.,CASSLTDTRYEQYF,TGCGCCAGCAGCTTGACGGACACGAGGTACGAGCAGTACTTC
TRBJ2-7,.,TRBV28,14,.,CASSPLRAVPPGYF,TGTGCCAGCAGCCCCCTGAGGGCAGTCCCACCCGGGTACTTC
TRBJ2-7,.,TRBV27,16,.,CASSPTWGEWSYEQYF,TGTGCCAGCAGTCCCACCTGGGGGGAATGGTCCTACGAGCAGTACTTC
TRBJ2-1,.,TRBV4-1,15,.,CASSQVSSIHNEQFF,TGCGCCAGCAGCCAAGTTTCCTCTATTCACAATGAGCAGTTCTTC
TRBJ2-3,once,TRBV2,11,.,CASGSVDTQYF,TGTGCCAGCGGCTCCGTAGATACGCAGTATTTT
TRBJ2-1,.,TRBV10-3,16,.,CAISEQTQTTYNEQFF,TGTGCCATCAGCGAGCAAACTCAAACCACTTACAATGAGCAGTTCTTC
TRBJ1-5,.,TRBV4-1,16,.,CASSQESSFSNQPQHF,TGCGCCAGCAGCCAAGAGTCGAGTTTTAGCAATCAGCCCCAGCATTTT
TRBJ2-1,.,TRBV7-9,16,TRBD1,CASSPPTGKKDNEQFF,TGTGCCAGCAGCCCCCCGACAGGGAAGAAGGACAATGAGCAGTTCTTC
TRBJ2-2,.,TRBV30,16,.,CAWGDSITPNTGELFF,TGTGCCTGGGGAGACAGCATCACTCCCAACACCGGGGAGCTGTTTTTT
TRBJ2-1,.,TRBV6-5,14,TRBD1,CASSYTYRGNEQFF,TGTGCCAGCAGTTACACCTACAGGGGAAATGAGCAGTTCTTC
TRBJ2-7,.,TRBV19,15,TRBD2,CASSMSTSGSYEQYF,TGTGCCAGTAGTATGAGTACTAGCGGATCCTACGAGCAGTACTTC
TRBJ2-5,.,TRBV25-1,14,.,CASSDPIFSETQYF,TGTGCCAGCAGTGACCCTATCTTTTCGGAGACCCAGTACTTC
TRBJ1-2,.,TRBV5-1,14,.,CASSLEGQGNGYTF,TGCGCCAGCAGCTTGGAAGGGCAGGGAAATGGCTACACCTTC
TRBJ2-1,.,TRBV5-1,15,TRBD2,CASSWDGGAYNEQFF,TGCGCCAGCAGCTGGGACGGGGGGGCCTACAATGAGCAGTTCTTC
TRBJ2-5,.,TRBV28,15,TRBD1,CASSPLGQEQETQYF,TGTGCCAGCAGTCCACTTGGACAGGAACAAGAGACCCAGTACTTC
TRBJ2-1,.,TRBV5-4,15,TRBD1,CASSLVGQGINEQFF,TGTGCCAGCAGCTTGGTGGGACAGGGTATCAATGAGCAGTTCTTC
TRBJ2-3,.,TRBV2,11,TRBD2,CAGKREDTQYF,TGTGCCGGAAAGCGGGAGGATACGCAGTATTTT
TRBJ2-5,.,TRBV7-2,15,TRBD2,CASSLLAVKQETQYF,TGTGCCAGCAGCTTACTAGCGGTAAAACAAGAGACCCAGTACTTC
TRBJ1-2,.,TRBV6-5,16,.,CASSYSLSGESYGYTF,TGTGCCAGCAGTTACTCGCTGTCAGGGGAGTCGTATGGCTACACCTTC
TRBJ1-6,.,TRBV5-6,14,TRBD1,CASSFTGGNSPLHF,TGTGCCAGCAGCTTTACAGGGGGCAACTCACCCCTCCACTTT
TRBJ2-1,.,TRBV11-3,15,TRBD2,CASSFSGTRHNEQFF,TGTGCCAGCAGCTTTTCCGGGACTAGACACAATGAGCAGTTCTTC
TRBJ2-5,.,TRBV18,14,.,CASRNTAVQETQYF,TGTGCCAGCAGGAACACAGCCGTACAAGAGACCCAGTACTTC
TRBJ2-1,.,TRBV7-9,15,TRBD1,CASSTRTGGGNEQFF,TGTGCCAGCAGCACACGGACAGGGGGCGGAAATGAGCAGTTCTTC
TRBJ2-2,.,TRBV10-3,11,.,CAIAMAGELFF,TGTGCCATCGCGATGGCCGGGGAGCTGTTTTTT
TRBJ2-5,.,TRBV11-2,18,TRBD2,CASSLGGLAGWYGETQYF,TGTGCCAGCAGCTTAGGGGGACTAGCGGGATGGTACGGCGAGACCCAGTACTTC
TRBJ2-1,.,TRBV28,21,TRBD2,CARPFYPRLGTSGRIHNEQFF,TGTGCCAGACCTTTTTACCCTAGGCTAGGGACTAGCGGGAGGATCCACAATGAGCAGTTCTTC
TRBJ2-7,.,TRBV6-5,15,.,CASSYVSQAYYEQYF,TGTGCCAGCAGTTACGTCTCCCAGGCCTACTACGAGCAGTACTTC
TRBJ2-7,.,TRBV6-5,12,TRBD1,CASSYTGGEQYF,TGTGCCAGCAGTTACACAGGGGGCGAGCAGTACTTC
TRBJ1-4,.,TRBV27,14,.,CASRPGTTNEKLFF,TGTGCCAGCCGCCCGGGAACAACTAATGAAAAACTGTTTTTT
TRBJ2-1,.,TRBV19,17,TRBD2,CASSGGTSGYSYNEQFF,TGTGCCAGTAGTGGAGGGACTAGCGGGTATAGCTACAATGAGCAGTTCTTC
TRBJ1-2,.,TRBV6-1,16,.,CASSENLVQGLGGYTF,TGTGCCAGCAGTGAAAACTTGGTACAGGGTCTGGGGGGCTACACCTTC
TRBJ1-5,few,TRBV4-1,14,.,CASRPTGFNQPQHF,TGCGCCAGCAGACCTACAGGTTTCAATCAGCCCCAGCATTTT
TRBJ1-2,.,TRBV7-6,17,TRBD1,CASSSNPTGSEYYGYTF,TGTGCCAGCAGCTCCAACCCGACAGGGAGTGAGTACTATGGCTACACCTTC
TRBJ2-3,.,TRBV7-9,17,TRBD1,CASSSRTGGFSSDTQYF,TGTGCCAGCAGCTCGAGGACAGGGGGCTTCTCCTCAGATACGCAGTATTTT
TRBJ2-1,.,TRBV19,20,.,CASSMKTGRPHRFSYNEQFF,TGTGCCAGTAGTATGAAGACCGGGAGACCTCACCGCTTCTCCTACAATGAGCAGTTCTTC